The 3 T cell receptor beta chains given below trace back to one sample, sequenced in a study of CD8 T cells in ankylosing spondylitis. Each CDR3 protein gets one entry after TCRdb re-called the 5' RACE reads with MiXCR. The top ten clones hold 0.95% to 1.4% of a sample with 300,000 to 400,000 distinct CDR3 sequences, 14% to 15% of them seen once. Source material: blood, either unsorted or a sorted T cell fraction (not recorded which). These receptors originate from a male donor with ankylosing spondylitis or in good health (not recorded which).

The chain carries TRBV12-3 or TRBV12-4 and TRBJ1-1, with TRBD1 matching 7 bases. The CDR3 has 15 amino acids. V shed 1 base, J shed 1 base, and the junction held 3 bases outside the gene matches. Written as DNA, the CDR3 is TGTGCCAGCAGTTTAGTAGGGGGCTCGAACACTGAAGCTTTCTTT. Translating it yields CASSLVGGSNTEAFF.

The V and J genes are TRBV20-1 and TRBJ2-7; 10 bases fit TRBD2. The length of the CDR3 is 13 residues. Germline V gene lookup returns CDR1 DFQATT and CDR2 SNEGSKA (reference sequence). J gave up 0 bases and V 8 bases, and 4 bases lay outside the gene matches. CDR3 nucleotides: TGCAGTTCTGGACTAGCGGCCTCCTACGAGCAGTACTTC. This encodes CSSGLAASYEQYF.

The chain links TRBV20-1 to TRBJ2-3, with 12 bases aligning to TRBD2. CDR3 length equals 17 residues. With 5 bases clipped from V and 1 base from J, the junction kept 10 bases outside the gene matches. Germline values: CDR1 DFQATT, CDR2 SNEGSKA (reference sequence). DNA for the CDR3: TGCAGTGCTCACCTACCACTAGCGGGAGGAGGCACAGATACGCAGTATTTT. Protein: CSAHLPLAGGGTDTQYF.